This passage covers 3 T cell receptor beta chains from one sample sequenced in a study of regulatory T cells in long-lasting Graves disease. Time point noted: newly diagnosed GD, antithyroid drugs for less than 3 months. Preparation of the TCR library used RNA extracted from PBMCs. Relying on iRepertoire HTBI primers and Arm-PCR of CDR3 regions, the team built TCR beta libraries. TCRdb fed the multiplex PCR reads into MiXCR, producing one record per CDR3 protein. The sample yields about 450,000 distinct CDR3 sequences, about a sixth seen once. This sample also appeared in a second study, on T cells in Graves' hyperthyroidism and ophthalmopathy.

The input for sequencing was peripheral blood mononuclear cells (PBMCs), taken at new diagnosis, from a patient treated with antithyroid drugs. The source of these receptors is a woman in her 30s with Graves disease.

In regard to this clonotype: A much bigger clone sits one base away, suggesting this may be a read error. In this CDR3 the conserved last residue, phenylalanine or tryptophan, is missing, so a read error is likely. This chain joins TRBV28 and TRBJ1-1; D gene uncertain. Looked up from germline, CDR1 is MDHEN and CDR2 is SYDVKM. This CDR3 region has 12 residues. Trimming shortened V by 5 bases and J by 2 bases, and 6 bases separated the two germline ends. CDR3 bases: TGTGCCAGCAGTAATTTAAACACTGAAGCTTTCTGT. The encoded protein is CASSNLNTEAFC.

This clonotype showed up just a few times. V and J are TRBV6-5 and TRBJ2-6; no clear D. Trimming cost V 0 bases and J 0 bases, with 6 bases left between them. This CDR3 has 16 residues. From germline, CDR1 is MNHEY and CDR2 SVGAGI. The CDR3 sequence is CASSYSDNSGANVLTF. The CDR3 DNA reads TGTGCCAGCAGTTACTCCGACAACTCTGGGGCCAACGTCCTGACTTTC.

On this clonotype: This may be a read error: a much more frequent sequence differs by one nucleotide. The rearrangement uses TRBV3-1 and TRBJ2-7, with 8 positions matching TRBD1. V lost 1 base, J lost 5 bases, and 4 bases stayed unmatched. The CDR3 contains 14 residues. Germline CDR1 reads LGHDT; CDR2 reads YNNKEL (reference sequence). For the CDR3, the DNA is TGTGCCAGCAGCCAAGGACAGGGGAACCACGAGCAGTACTTC. Amino acid sequence: CASSQGQGNHEQYF.